This T cell receptor (beta chain) derives from a study of T cell responses to AZD1222 COVID-19 vaccine. Findings of the study overall: Baseline serostatus was positive in only six AZD1222 recipients. The donor group comprised mostly white British people and more females; the analysis possibly underestimated clonal diversity. Repertoires were obtained solely post-peak T cell response.

A remark on this clone: Its antigen is not identified.

Method: immunoSEQ multiplex PCR; TCRdb's copy keeps in-frame clones and lacks some. The sample consists of 150,000 to 200,000 clones, about 90% of them appearing once. V was pared by 4 bases and J by 3 bases, with 7 bases of the junction left unmatched. Germline V gene sequence: CDR1 KGHDR, CDR2 SFDVKD. The CDR3 totals 17 residues. V is TRBV24-1 and J is TRBJ2-3; 12 bases fit TRBD2. The sequencing here drew on peripheral blood, taken 28 days after the second AZD1222 dose. The TCR originated in an adult who received the AZD1222 COVID-19 vaccine. The CDR3 DNA reads as TGTGCCACCAGTGACCCTAGGACTAGCGGGGATACAGATACGCAGTATTTT. It encodes CATSDPRTSGDTDTQYF.